This is a list of T cell receptor beta chains from one sample in a study of molecular identifiers for immune sequencing clone quantification. TCRdb reprocessed the PCR reads via MiXCR and lists one record per CDR3 protein. The data show approximately 90,000 distinct CDR3 sequences, 21% seen once. Material: naive CD8+ T cells from blood, with Jurkat cell RNA spiked in. All receptors come from a human donor in good health. Some libraries in this study had Jurkat cell RNA spiked in. CDR3s include the opening cysteine and the closing phenylalanine or tryptophan. Fields, in order: J gene, clone size, V gene, D gene, CDR3 protein, CDR3 DNA. D genes are given only for firm matches. Rows give clone size only sometimes, using once, few, many, or a class for an expanded clone.

>TRBJ2-1|-|TRBV5-3|TRBD2
CASSPDASGRNEQFF
TGTGCCAGCAGCCCGGACGCTAGCGGGAGAAATGAGCAGTTCTTC
>TRBJ2-7|-|TRBV5-6|-
CASSLGQSTYEQYF
TGTGCCAGCAGCTTGGGACAGAGCACCTACGAGCAGTACTTC
>TRBJ1-2|many|TRBV7-9|-
CASSQGHTSNYGYTF
TGTGCCAGCAGCCAGGGACATACCTCTAACTATGGCTACACCTTC
>TRBJ2-7|-|TRBV28|TRBD1
CASSNRDSPYEQYF
TGTGCCAGCAGCAATAGGGACAGTCCCTACGAGCAGTACTTC
>TRBJ2-7|many|TRBV4-2|TRBD2
CASSQEEGTSDYEQYF
TGTGCCAGCAGCCAAGAGGAGGGGACTAGCGACTACGAGCAGTACTTC
>TRBJ2-7|many|TRBV4-3|-
CASSQDSGEQYF
TGCGCCAGCAGCCAAGATTCTGGGGAGCAGTACTTC
>TRBJ2-2|few|TRBV6-2/TRBV6-3|-
CASSYARNTGELFF
TGTGCCAGCAGTTACGCCCGTAACACCGGGGAGCTGTTTTTT
>TRBJ2-7|many|TRBV7-6|-
CASSLEGGLAYEQYF
TGTGCCAGCAGCTTAGAAGGAGGGCTGGCCTACGAGCAGTACTTC
>TRBJ2-3|many|TRBV20-1|TRBD2
CSARPSGDYTDTQYF
TGCAGTGCTAGACCTAGCGGGGATTACACAGATACGCAGTATTTT
>TRBJ2-5|many|TRBV7-9|-
CASSPRDAPSSVTQYF
TGTGCCAGCAGCCCCCGAGACGCGCCGTCTTCGGTGACCCAGTACTTC
>TRBJ2-7|-|TRBV27|-
CASSIPGQYEQYF
TGTGCCAGCAGTATTCCGGGTCAATACGAGCAGTACTTC
>TRBJ2-3|few|TRBV11-3|-
CASRADRRGTDTQYF
TGTGCCAGCAGAGCTGACAGGCGCGGCACAGATACGCAGTATTTT
>TRBJ2-5|many|TRBV6-1|-
CASSGTAQSARGTQYF
TGTGCCAGCAGTGGGACCGCGCAGTCAGCCCGTGGGACCCAGTACTTC
>TRBJ2-7|many|TRBV29-1|-
CSGQDSPYEQYF
TGCAGCGGTCAAGATTCGCCCTACGAGCAGTACTTC
>TRBJ2-1|-|TRBV11-2|-
CASSLEVGRRSDEQFF
TGTGCCAGCAGCTTAGAAGTCGGCCGCAGATCAGATGAGCAGTTCTTC
>TRBJ2-5|many|TRBV28|-
CASSRAYGKETQYF
TGTGCCAGCAGCCGGGCGTACGGAAAAGAGACCCAGTACTTC
>TRBJ1-5|many|TRBV7-9|-
CASSLAVADHSNQPQHF
TGTGCCAGCAGCTTAGCGGTGGCAGACCATAGCAATCAGCCCCAGCATTTT
>TRBJ2-7|-|TRBV7-2|TRBD2
CASSSLVASGRGEQYF
TGTGCCAGCAGCTCGCTTGTGGCTAGCGGGAGAGGCGAGCAGTACTTC
>TRBJ2-1|-|TRBV7-8|-
CASSLDGGGLDSHNEQFF
TGTGCCAGCAGCTTAGATGGGGGGGGGCTTGATTCACACAATGAGCAGTTCTTC
>TRBJ2-1|few|TRBV27|TRBD2
CASSLLGGGSNEQFF
TGTGCCAGCAGTTTACTCGGGGGAGGGAGCAATGAGCAGTTCTTC